One sample yielded the 25 T cell receptor beta chains listed below, sequenced in a study of response to subunit inactivated influenza vaccine. TCRdb re-analysed the RT-PCR reads in MiXCR, keeping a single row per CDR3 protein. The profile covers under 550,000 distinct CDR3 sequences, with around 8% appearing a single time and 10% to 15% taken by the ten largest. The sample consisted of PBMCs from blood, taken less than 30 months after vaccination. All receptors come from a man between 50 and 75 years old who received an inactivated influenza vaccine.

This clonotype turned up a few times. The chain couples TRBV6-6 to TRBJ2-1; D not certain. The CDR3 loop spans 11 amino acids. Trimming shortened V by 5 bases and J by 8 bases, and 7 bases separated the two germline ends. Germline V lookup: CDR1 MNHNY, CDR2 SVGAGI (reference sequence). The chain's CDR3 is CASSLSDEQFF. DNA of the CDR3: TGTGCCAGCAGTCTCAGCGATGAGCAGTTCTTC.

There are many counts of this clonotype. The J gene is TRBJ1-1, the V gene TRBV6-2 or TRBV6-3, with D possibly being TRBD1 (5 bases). V lost 7 bases and J 12 bases, leaving 21 bases between the germline ends. CDR1 and CDR2 (germline): MNHEY, SVGEGT. This CDR3 contains 13 residues. CDR3 in amino acids: CASTTPPDKSPFF. The DNA of the CDR3 is TGTGCCAGCACCACGCCCCCGGACAAAAGCCCTTTCTTT.

The chain uses TRBV20-1 and TRBJ2-1; no clear D. Trimming cost V 1 base and J 8 bases, with 12 bases left between them. CDR1 and CDR2 from the germline V gene are DFQATT and SNEGSKA (reference sequence). This CDR3 has 13 residues. The CDR3 region is CSARAGYQDEQFF. The CDR3 bases are TGCAGTGCTAGAGCAGGCTACCAGGATGAGCAGTTCTTC.

The V gene is TRBV15, the J gene TRBJ2-7; TRBD2 might be the D (6 bases). Per the germline V gene, CDR1 is LNHNV and CDR2 is YYDKDF (reference sequence). Trimming removed 0 bases from V and 0 bases from J, with 6 bases in between. The CDR3 runs to 14 residues. The CDR3 sequence: CATSRETSSYEQYF. The CDR3 region has the DNA TGTGCCACCAGCAGAGAGACTAGCTCCTACGAGCAGTACTTC. The entire variable domain, with the rest obtained from reference TRBV15 and TRBJ2-7, is as follows: DAMVIQNPRYQVTQFGKPVTLSCSQTLNHNVMYWYQQKSSQAPKLLFHYYDKDFNNEADTPDNFQSRRPNTSFCFLDIRSPGLGDTAMYLCATSRETSSYEQYFGPGTRLTVT.

In its sample, this clonotype was seen many times. The chain joins TRBV12-3 or TRBV12-4 to TRBJ1-3, with D perhaps TRBD1 (5 bases). With 2 bases removed from V and 2 bases from J, the gap between germline ends came to 10 bases. This CDR3 spans 15 amino acids. The CDR3 DNA follows: TGTGCCAGCAGTTTATCGTGGACAACTGGAAACACCATATATTTT. Amino acids: CASSLSWTTGNTIYF.

This clonotype was counted many times. The V gene is TRBV21-1, the J gene TRBJ2-2; the D call of TRBD1 is as the table states it, not checked on the DNA. TRBV21-1 is classified as a pseudogene. The CDR3 is 13 amino acids. The CDR3 DNA reads as TGTGCCAGCAGCAAGAGGGGAATCGGGGAGCTGTTTTTT. It codes for CASSKRGIGELFF.

The table lists this clonotype with a few counts. This rearrangement joins TRBV11-2 to TRBJ1-1, with a tentative D call TRBD1 (5 bases). Germline-derived CDR1 and CDR2 are SGHAT and FQNNGV. V was trimmed by 5 bases and J by 10 bases, leaving 20 bases between them. This CDR3 spans 14 amino acids. The chain's CDR3 is CASSKTSGSQRAFF. Here the CDR3 DNA reads TGTGCCAGCAGCAAAACTTCAGGGTCGCAGCGAGCTTTCTTT.

A few counts support this clonotype. The chain employs TRBV25-1 and TRBJ1-2; D not certain. Germline CDR1 is MGHDK and CDR2 is SYGVNS. CDR3 length equals 12 residues. V was clipped by 0 bases and J by 8 bases, with 7 bases between them. CDR3: CASSEYGTGYTF. The CDR3 region has the DNA TGTGCCAGCAGTGAATATGGTACGGGCTACACCTTC.

This clonotype was counted a few times. This chain connects TRBV7-2 to TRBJ2-7; D is uncertain. Looked up from germline, CDR1 is SGHTA and CDR2 is FQGNSA. CDR3 length: 14 residues. Trimming stripped 6 bases from V and 0 bases from J, with 12 bases between. CDR3 in DNA: TGTGCCAGCAGTAGGAACCACGTCTCCTACGAGCAGTACTTC. Protein sequence: CASSRNHVSYEQYF.

This clonotype turned up a few times. V and J are TRBV6-1 and TRBJ2-3, with 12 positions matching TRBD1. The junction had 5 bases not matched to a gene; V was cut back by 3 bases and J by 4 bases. The germline V gene encodes CDR1 MNHNS and CDR2 SASEGT. This CDR3 has 16 residues. CDR3 region: CASSDPGTGGADTQYF. The CDR3, as DNA: TGTGCCAGCAGTGATCCCGGGACAGGGGGCGCAGATACGCAGTATTTT.

The sample holds many counts of this clonotype. The chain links TRBV4-1 to TRBJ1-1, with 7 bases fitting TRBD1. This CDR3 region has 17 residues. The junction had 10 bases not matched to a gene; V was cut back by 0 bases and J by 3 bases. CDR1 MGHRA and CDR2 YSYEKL come from the germline V gene. CDR3 sequence (DNA): TGCGCCAGCAGCCAAGACCCGACAGGGAGGAGGGACACTGAAGCTTTCTTT. It translates to CASSQDPTGRRDTEAFF.

There are a few counts of this clonotype. The CDR3 nucleotides are TGCGCCAGCAGCTTAGGACAGGCCAAGTACTCACCCCTCCACTTT. Translating gives CASSLGQAKYSPLHF. The chain couples TRBV5-1 to TRBJ1-6, with 7 nucleotides matching TRBD1. CDR3 size: 15 residues. CDR1 and CDR2 from the germline V gene are SGHRS and YFSETQ. After removal of 2 bases from V and 10 bases from J, the junction contained 9 bases not matched to a gene.

This chain joins TRBV20-1 and TRBJ2-1, with 12 bases identical to TRBD2. The ends lost 6 bases at V and 4 bases at J; junction bases unmatched: 7. This CDR3 is built from 15 residues. CDR1 DFQATT and CDR2 SNEGSKA come from the germline V gene (reference sequence). CDR3 loop: CSATRLAGAYNEQFF. The CDR3 coding sequence is TGCAGTGCCACCAGACTAGCGGGAGCTTACAATGAGCAGTTCTTC.

CDR3 nucleotides: TGTGCCAGCAGGCGAAGACCAACTAATGAAAAACTGTTTTTT. It encodes CASRRRPTNEKLFF. This rearrangement joins TRBV6-1 to TRBJ1-4; no clear D. Trimming shortened V by 6 bases and J by 0 bases, and 8 bases separated the two germline ends. CDR1 is MNHNS, CDR2 SASEGT, per germline. CDR3 length: 14 residues.

This rearrangement joins TRBV5-5 to TRBJ2-3; 7 bases map to TRBD2. The CDR3 has 18 residues. Looked up from germline, CDR1 is SGHKS and CDR2 is YYEKEE (reference sequence). With V trimmed by 2 bases and J by 1 base, 13 bases remained unmatched. The CDR3 here is CASSFFRPRSGGTDTQYF. In nucleotides, the CDR3 is TGTGCCAGCAGCTTTTTTAGGCCCCGGAGCGGGGGCACAGATACGCAGTATTTT.

This clonotype was detected ten times or more. J is TRBJ1-2 and V is TRBV19; possibly TRBD1 for D (6 bases). The CDR3 is made up of 14 amino acids. The V gene lost 6 bases and the J gene lost 2 bases, with 13 bases spanning the gap. The V gene's germline CDR1 is LNHDA and CDR2 SQIVND (reference sequence). CDR3 residues: CASRNLDRNYGYTF. In DNA form, the CDR3 reads TGTGCCAGTAGGAATCTGGACAGAAACTATGGCTACACCTTC.

V is TRBV5-5 and J is TRBJ2-1; unclear D gene. The CDR3 runs to 13 residues. Deletions cut 0 bases from V and 6 bases from J, with 7 bases between. Germline assignment: CDR1 SGHKS and CDR2 YYEKEE (reference sequence). The CDR3 nucleotides read TGTGCCAGCAGCTTGGTCGGACGCAATGAGCAGTTCTTC. Its translation: CASSLVGRNEQFF.

This clonotype was observed many times. The V and J genes are TRBV20-1 and TRBJ1-1, with D tentatively TRBD1 (5 bases). This CDR3 has 15 amino acids. Germline lookup yields CDR1 DFQATT and CDR2 SNEGSKA (reference sequence). V was clipped by 6 bases and J by 1 base, with 18 bases between them. The CDR3 coding sequence is TGCAGTGCCCTCGGGGGTGTGAGGAGGAACACTGAAGCTTTCTTT. Protein: CSALGGVRRNTEAFF.

This clonotype was detected many times. The chain is built from TRBV28 and TRBJ1-1, with D uncertain. This CDR3 contains 17 residues. The V gene's germline CDR1 is MDHEN and CDR2 SYDVKM. Trimming took off 8 bases at V and 2 bases at J, with 24 bases between the two ends. In DNA form, the CDR3 reads TGTGCCAGCCGACCTGGAGGGAGGTCTCTAATCAACACTGAAGCTTTCTTT. Translated: CASRPGGRSLINTEAFF.

This clonotype was found a few times. The rearrangement uses TRBV21-1 and TRBJ1-1; the listed D gene, TRBD1, was not tested against the DNA. TRBV21-1 is listed as a pseudogene. CDR3 size: 17 residues. CDR3 sequence (DNA): TGTGCCAGCAGCAAATGGGGGGGGCAGCCCGGGGATACTGAAGCTTTCTTT. As protein: CASSKWGGQPGDTEAFF.

This clonotype was counted at least ten times. This sequence joins TRBV6-5 and TRBJ1-5; D not certain. CDR3 length: 14 amino acids. The V and J ends lost 2 bases and 8 bases respectively, with 13 bases between them. Germline loops: CDR1 MNHEY, CDR2 SVGAGI. This CDR3 is CASSYALGAEPQHF. CDR3 DNA sequence: TGTGCCAGCAGTTACGCCTTAGGTGCGGAGCCCCAGCATTTT.

This clonotype was recorded many times. The chain employs TRBV20-1 and TRBJ2-5, with D perhaps TRBD2 (5 bases). Germline CDR1 is DFQATT and CDR2 is SNEGSKA (reference sequence). CDR3 size: 13 residues. V was cut by 6 bases and J by 0 bases, with 11 bases left in between. CDR3 bases: TGCAGTGCCCCCGGGGATAACCAAGAGACCCAGTACTTC. It encodes CSAPGDNQETQYF.

This chain joins TRBV29-1 and TRBJ2-7, with 9 bases fitting TRBD1. V lost 1 base to trimming and J lost 3 bases; unmatched junction nucleotides: 10. The CDR3 extends over 16 amino acids. Per the germline V gene, CDR1 is SQVTM and CDR2 is ANQGSEA. CDR3 protein: CSVEGNTGGSLYEQYF. The CDR3 DNA is TGCAGCGTTGAAGGGAACACAGGGGGCTCTCTCTACGAGCAGTACTTC.

This clonotype showed up just a few times. The gene calls are TRBV6-1 and TRBJ2-2; 8 bases align to TRBD1. The V gene's germline CDR1 is MNHNS and CDR2 SASEGT. This CDR3 has 18 amino acids. V shed 3 bases and J 0 bases; nucleotides not matched to a gene: 9. This CDR3 is CASSDPDRGWANTGELFF. The CDR3 coding sequence is TGTGCCAGCAGTGACCCCGACAGGGGATGGGCGAACACCGGGGAGCTGTTTTTT.

The J gene is TRBJ2-3, the V gene TRBV12-3 or TRBV12-4; the D is unclear. Trimming removed 6 bases from V and 5 bases from J, with 9 bases in between. CDR3 length: 12 amino acids. DNA for the CDR3: TGTGCCAGCAGGCCAAACGGAGATACGCAGTATTTT. As protein: CASRPNGDTQYF.